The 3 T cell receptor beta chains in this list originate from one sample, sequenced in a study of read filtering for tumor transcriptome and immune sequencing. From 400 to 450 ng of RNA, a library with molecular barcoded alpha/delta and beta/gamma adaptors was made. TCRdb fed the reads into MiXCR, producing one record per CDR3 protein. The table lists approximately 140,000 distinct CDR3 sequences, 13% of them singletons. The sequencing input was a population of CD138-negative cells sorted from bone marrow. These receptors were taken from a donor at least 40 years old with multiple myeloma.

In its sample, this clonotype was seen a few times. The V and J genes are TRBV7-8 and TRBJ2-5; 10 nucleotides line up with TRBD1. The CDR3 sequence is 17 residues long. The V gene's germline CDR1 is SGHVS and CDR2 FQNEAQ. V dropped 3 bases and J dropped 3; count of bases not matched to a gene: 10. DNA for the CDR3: TGTGCCAGCAGCTTGATGGGGACAGGGGAAAGGGAAGAGACCCAGTACTTC. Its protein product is CASSLMGTGEREETQYF.

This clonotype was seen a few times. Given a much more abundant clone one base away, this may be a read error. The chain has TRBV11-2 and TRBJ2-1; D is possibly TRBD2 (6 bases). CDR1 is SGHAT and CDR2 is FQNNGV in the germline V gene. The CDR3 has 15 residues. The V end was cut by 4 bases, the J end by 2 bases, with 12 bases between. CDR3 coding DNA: TGTGCCAGCAGCTCCGGGACTCTGACCTACAATGAGCAGTTCTTC. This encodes CASSSGTLTYNEQFF.

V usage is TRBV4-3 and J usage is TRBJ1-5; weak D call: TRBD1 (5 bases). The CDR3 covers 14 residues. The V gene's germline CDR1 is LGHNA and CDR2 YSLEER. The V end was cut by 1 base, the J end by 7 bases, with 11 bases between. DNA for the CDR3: TGCGCCAGCAGCCAAGGGGGGGGAGGCCAGCCCCAGCATTTT. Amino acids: CASSQGGGGQPQHF.